This entry lists 10 T cell receptor beta chains sequenced from one sample in a study of CD8+ T cells in alopecia areata. cDNA prepared by RNA extraction and subsequent reverse transcription served as the template for sequencing. Produced via immunoSEQ multiplex PCR; TCRdb's table is partial and in-frame only. The table records 150,000 to 200,000 clones, approximately 70% of them present only once. This specimen consisted of CD8+ T cells sorted from blood, obtained at week 0. Every receptor here comes from a human donor with alopecia areata.

CDR3 sequence: CASSYRTSGSTDTQYF. CDR3 DNA sequence: TGTGCCAGCAGTTACCGGACTAGCGGGTCCACAGATACGCAGTATTTT. This sequence joins TRBV27 and TRBJ2-3, with 11 positions matching TRBD2. Unmatched junction bases numbered 5, after V lost 4 bases and J lost 2 bases. The CDR3 spans 16 residues. Germline V lookup: CDR1 MNHEY, CDR2 SMNVEV (reference sequence).

This clone appeared a few times. The chain is built from TRBV29-1 and TRBJ2-3; a possible D gene is TRBD2 (6 bases). V dropped 3 bases and J dropped 6 bases, with 25 bases sitting between them. Germline CDR1 SQVTM, CDR2 ANQGSEA. CDR3 length: 17 amino acids. The CDR3 loop reads CSVDGGAGTHDGDTQYF. Here the CDR3 DNA reads TGCAGCGTTGATGGAGGGGCCGGGACTCACGACGGGGATACGCAGTATTTT.

The chain combines TRBV10-3 with TRBJ2-5, with 9 bases lining up with TRBD1. The CDR3 loop spans 14 amino acids. Germline loops: CDR1 ENHRY, CDR2 SYGVKD. J was trimmed by 2 bases and V by 6 bases; bases with no gene match: 4. CDR3 loop: CAISPGTGQETQYF. The DNA of the CDR3 is TGTGCCATCAGCCCCGGGACAGGGCAAGAGACCCAGTACTTC.

The V and J genes are TRBV7-9 and TRBJ2-5, with D hard to call. The CDR3 sequence is 12 residues long. Germline CDR1 SEHNR, CDR2 FQNEAQ (reference sequence). Between the trimmed V and J ends, which lost 6 bases and 7 bases, there was a span of 12 bases. CDR3 coding DNA: TGTGCCAGCAGGGCAGGCATAGGGACCCAGTACTTC. Its protein product is CASRAGIGTQYF.

The genes are TRBV28 and TRBJ1-2; tentatively, D is TRBD1 (5 bases). This CDR3 spans 13 amino acids. The ends were cut back, 7 bases at V and 3 bases at J, with 12 bases in the middle. Germline V gives CDR1 MDHEN, CDR2 SYDVKM. CDR3 nucleotides: TGTGCCAGCACTGGACATTTCGACTATGGCTACACCTTC. Protein: CASTGHFDYGYTF.

As concerns this clone: Other DNA sequences in the sample encode the same CDR3. This chain joins TRBV30 and TRBJ2-5; unclear D gene. CDR1 GTSNPN and CDR2 SVGIG come from the germline V gene (reference sequence). The CDR3 runs 11 residues. V was pared by 0 bases and J by 5 bases, with 4 bases between. DNA for the CDR3: TGTGCCTGGAGTGTAGGGGAGACCCAGTACTTC. Protein product: CAWSVGETQYF. Supplemented by reference TRBV30 and TRBJ2-5, the full variable domain reads SQTIHQWPATLVQPVGSPLSLECTVEGTSNPNLYWYRQAAGRGLQLLFYSVGIGQISSEVPQNLSASRPQDRQFILSSKKLLLSDSGFYLCAWSVGETQYFGPGTRLLVL.

The rearrangement uses TRBV18 and TRBJ2-1; a possible D gene is TRBD1 (6 bases). Germline V CDR1 and CDR2: KGHSH, LQKENI. CDR3 length: 17 amino acids. V was shortened by 3 bases and J by 5 bases, with 20 bases between the two germline ends. The CDR3 sequence: CASSPGRGGSPNNEQFF. As DNA, the CDR3 is TGTGCCAGCTCACCGGGCAGGGGCGGATCGCCGAACAATGAGCAGTTCTTC.

The chain employs TRBV7-8 and TRBJ2-5; the match to TRBD2 covers 7 bases. Germline V CDR1 and CDR2: SGHVS, FQNEAQ. The CDR3 has 15 residues. V lost 5 bases to trimming and J lost 3 bases; unmatched junction nucleotides: 9. The CDR3 region has the DNA TGTGCCAGCAGCCATTCGGATGGGACTAAAGAGACCCAGTACTTC. Protein: CASSHSDGTKETQYF.

The chain combines TRBV11-1 with TRBJ1-2; 9 bases fit TRBD1. This CDR3 is built from 13 residues. CDR1 and CDR2 from the germline V gene are SGHAT and FQDESV (reference sequence). With V trimmed by 5 bases and J by 5 bases, 3 bases remained unmatched. This CDR3 is CASSETGGYGYTF. CDR3 nucleotides: TGTGCCAGCAGCGAGACAGGGGGATATGGCTACACCTTC.

This clone appeared once. The CDR3 DNA reads as TGTGCCAGCACCCTAGGGGGGGCAGGCTATGGCTACACCTTC. Translating it yields CASTLGGAGYGYTF. The chain uses TRBV7-2 and TRBJ1-2, with D possibly matching TRBD1 (6 bases). The CDR3 loop spans 14 amino acids. Trimming removed 7 bases from V and 4 bases from J, with 16 bases in between. CDR1 is SGHTA, CDR2 FQGNSA, per germline.